This T cell receptor beta chain was identified in a study of CXCR4 blockade with PD-1 therapy in pancreatic cancer. Study outcomes and limitations: Intratumoral clonality (mean around 0.13) exceeded healthy blood (roughly 0.05) but did not track survival. More frequent amino acid clones had more nucleotide rearrangements, suggesting convergent selection. Without paired alpha-beta data, shared specificity of dominant clones is unconfirmed.

These archived tumors were resected from patients never given neoadjuvant therapy beforehand. This CDR3 region has 13 residues. V shed 6 bases and J shed 6 bases, with 15 bases lying between them. Germline V gene sequence: CDR1 LNHDA, CDR2 SQIVND (reference sequence). Notes on this clone: Its antigen is not identified.

TCRdb's copy holds only in-frame clones and misses some; the assay was immunoSEQ multiplex PCR. Counted here are over 7,500 clones, roughly three fifths occurring once; the ten biggest clones make up roughly 7.5%. This chain links TRBV19 with TRBJ2-7; possibly TRBD1 for D (5 bases). The material sequenced was tumor tissue. The clonotype originates from a human donor with pancreatic ductal adenocarcinoma. Here the CDR3 DNA reads TGTGCCAGTAGACAGGTGTCCGTCGGCGAGCAGTACTTC. This translates into CASRQVSVGEQYF.